The 14 T cell receptor beta chains in this list originate from one sample, sequenced in a study of T cells in Graves' hyperthyroidism and ophthalmopathy. Amplified TCR beta CDR3 regions came from RNA transcripts. The HTBI primer set served for first-round RT-PCR of the TCR CDR3. TCRdb ran MiXCR on the multiplex PCR reads and lists one entry per CDR3 protein. The sample lists under 300,000 distinct CDR3 sequences, about 20% occurring once. The sample was blood. The receptors stem from a man under 40 with Graves' ophthalmopathy.

This chain connects TRBV4-1 to TRBJ2-1; D tentatively fits TRBD1 or TRBD2 (7 bases each). Germline lookup yields CDR1 MGHRA and CDR2 YSYEKL. Trimming cost V 4 bases and J 6 bases, with 16 bases left between them. This CDR3 region has 15 residues. Here the CDR3 DNA reads TGCGCCAGCAGCCGGGCAGGGGGAGGGTTCAATGAGCAGTTCTTC. Translating it yields CASSRAGGGFNEQFF.

This clonotype was observed a few times. The chain couples TRBV19 to TRBJ1-1, with D unresolved. CDR1 and CDR2 from the germline V gene are LNHDA and SQIVND (reference sequence). The V gene lost 7 bases and the J gene lost 0 bases, with 9 bases spanning the gap. The CDR3 covers 13 residues. This CDR3 is CASNDFLNTEAFF. Here the CDR3 DNA reads TGTGCCAGTAATGACTTTCTGAACACTGAAGCTTTCTTT.

In its sample, this clonotype was seen a few times. J is TRBJ2-7 and V is TRBV9, with a possible D match to TRBD2 (5 bases). The CDR3 extends over 13 amino acids. Germline loops: CDR1 SGDLS, CDR2 YYNGEE. Trimming removed 4 bases from V and 5 bases from J, with 13 bases in between. CDR3 loop: CASSPLLGDEQYF. CDR3 in DNA: TGTGCCAGCAGCCCTCTGCTCGGGGACGAGCAGTACTTC.

This clonotype was observed at least ten times. The chain links TRBV18 to TRBJ1-5; no clear D. Germline CDR1 and CDR2: KGHSH and LQKENI. This CDR3 is 13 amino acids long. V lost 2 bases, J lost 5 bases, and 7 bases lay in between. The CDR3 reads CASSPGAHQPQHF. The DNA of the CDR3 is TGTGCCAGCTCACCAGGAGCGCATCAGCCCCAGCATTTT.

V gene TRBV20-1 combines with J gene TRBJ1-1; 7 bases line up with TRBD1. This CDR3 is built from 15 residues. J gave up 1 base and V 0 bases, and 5 bases lay outside the gene matches. CDR1 and CDR2 from the germline V gene are DFQATT and SNEGSKA (reference sequence). The CDR3 here is CSAREQGFRNTEAFF. In DNA form, the CDR3 reads TGCAGTGCTAGAGAACAGGGGTTCAGGAACACTGAAGCTTTCTTT.

A few counts support this clonotype. This rearrangement joins TRBV28 to TRBJ2-2, with 7 positions matching TRBD2. CDR1 is MDHEN, CDR2 SYDVKM, per germline. V gave up 2 bases and J gave up 0 bases; unmatched junction bases: 3. The CDR3 is 16 amino acids. This CDR3 is CASSLAGLTNTGELFF. The CDR3, as DNA: TGTGCCAGCAGTTTAGCGGGACTAACGAACACCGGGGAGCTGTTTTTT.

This rearrangement joins TRBV6-2 or TRBV6-3 to TRBJ2-1; maybe TRBD1 (6 bases). Germline V gene lookup returns CDR1 MNHEY and CDR2 SVGEGT. V shed 5 bases and J shed 1 base, with 12 bases lying between them. The CDR3 length is 15 residues. The CDR3, as DNA: TGTGCCAGCAGTAGAGACGGGACATCCTACAATGAGCAGTTCTTC. Amino acid sequence: CASSRDGTSYNEQFF.

This clonotype was observed many times. The V and J genes are TRBV5-5 and TRBJ2-3; D call uncertain. Trimming cost V 0 bases and J 1 base, with 9 bases left between them. The CDR3 is made up of 15 amino acids. CDR1 and CDR2 from the germline V gene are SGHKS and YYEKEE (reference sequence). The CDR3 DNA reads as TGTGCCAGCAGCTTGGGACCGGCTGGCACAGATACGCAGTATTTT. Residues: CASSLGPAGTDTQYF.

The gene calls are TRBV13 and TRBJ2-1; 10 positions agree with TRBD2. J gave up 0 bases and V 0 bases, and 5 bases lay outside the gene matches. CDR1 and CDR2 (germline): PRHDT, FYEKMQ (reference sequence). The CDR3 runs 18 residues. The CDR3 DNA is TGTGCCAGCAGCTTAGGGACTAGCGGGTTTTTCTCCTACAATGAGCAGTTCTTC. As protein: CASSLGTSGFFSYNEQFF.

The V and J genes are TRBV6-1 and TRBJ2-1; 9 nucleotides agree with TRBD2. CDR3 length equals 16 residues. Germline V CDR1 and CDR2: MNHNS, SASEGT. V shed 0 bases, J shed 8 bases, and the junction held 8 bases outside the gene matches. In DNA form, the CDR3 reads TGTGCCAGCAGTGAAGCGCCAGCGGGAGGAATCGATGAGCAGTTCTTC. Its protein product is CASSEAPAGGIDEQFF.

This clonotype was detected a few times. The chain combines TRBV5-1 with TRBJ2-3, with TRBD2 matching over 7 bases. The trim removed 1 base at V and 0 bases at J, leaving 5 bases unmatched. CDR1 and CDR2 (germline): SGHRS, YFSETQ. The CDR3 covers 16 residues. CDR3 in amino acids: CASSLMGLLSTDTQYF. Here the CDR3 DNA reads TGCGCCAGCAGCTTGATGGGACTACTAAGCACAGATACGCAGTATTTT.

This clonotype occurred many times. The rearrangement joins TRBV2 to TRBJ2-5, with D unclear. Trimming shortened V by 7 bases and J by 3 bases, and 9 bases separated the two germline ends. Germline-derived CDR1 and CDR2 are SNHLY and FYNNEI. This CDR3 has 12 residues. The CDR3 loop reads CASKRKEETQYF. In DNA, the CDR3 is TGTGCCAGCAAGAGGAAGGAAGAGACCCAGTACTTC.

V is TRBV10-3 and J is TRBJ1-4, with a weak D call TRBD1 (5 bases). V dropped 10 bases and J dropped 0 bases, with 15 bases sitting between them. CDR3 length: 15 amino acids. CDR1 ENHRY and CDR2 SYGVKD come from the germline V gene. The CDR3 DNA reads as TGTGCCACCAATTCCCAGGGAGCAACTAATGAAAAACTGTTTTTT. This codes for CATNSQGATNEKLFF.

The chain is built from TRBV3-1 and TRBJ2-1, with 8 bases lining up with TRBD1. Germline lookup yields CDR1 LGHDT and CDR2 YNNKEL (reference sequence). Trimming removed 1 base from V and 12 bases from J; junction bases left unmatched: 2. There are 12 residues in the CDR3. The CDR3 sequence is CASSQAGGWQFF. CDR3 in DNA: TGTGCCAGCAGCCAAGCAGGGGGCTGGCAGTTCTTC.